This TCR beta chain was obtained from a study of shared clonotypes between healthy human individuals. Germline CDR1 reads SGHRS; CDR2 reads YFSETQ. The CDR3 is 18 amino acids. Trimming took 0 bases from V and 6 from J; bases not matched to a gene: 13. Each donor was a Caucasian adult residing in Nashville, Tennessee. Memory CD4+ cells were the fraction left after CD45RA+ naive selection. Overall study results and limits: What naive subsets generally showed was a larger estimated richness than memory subsets showed. Only a few donors were included, so the genetic and exposure-history diversity represented was limited.

Assay: immunoSEQ multiplex PCR; the TCRdb copy retains only in-frame clones and omits some. In the table there are 190,000 or so clones, approximately 60% of which are singletons. As concerns this clone: As yet, its antigen is unknown.

The sequenced sample was memory CD4+ T cells sorted from blood. The subset: CD45RA-negative fraction. The clonotype was recovered from a man aged 25-40 years in good health. This rearrangement joins TRBV5-1 to TRBJ2-4; 9 nucleotides agree with TRBD2. The CDR3 sequence is CASSLASWASGIGNIQYF. The CDR3 coding sequence is TGCGCCAGCAGCTTGGCCTCGTGGGCTAGCGGGATTGGAAACATTCAGTACTTC.